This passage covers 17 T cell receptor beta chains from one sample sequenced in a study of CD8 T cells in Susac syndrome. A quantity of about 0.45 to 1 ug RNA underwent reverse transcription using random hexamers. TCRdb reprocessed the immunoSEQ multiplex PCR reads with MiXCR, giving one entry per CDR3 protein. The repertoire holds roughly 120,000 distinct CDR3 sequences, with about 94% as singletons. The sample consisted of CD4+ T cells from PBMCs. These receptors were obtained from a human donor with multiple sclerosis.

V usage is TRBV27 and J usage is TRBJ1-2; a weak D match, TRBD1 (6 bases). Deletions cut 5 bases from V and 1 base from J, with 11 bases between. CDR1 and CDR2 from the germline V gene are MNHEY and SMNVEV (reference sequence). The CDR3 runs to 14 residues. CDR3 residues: CASSRIGGNYGYTF. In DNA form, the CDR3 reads TGTGCCAGCAGTCGTATAGGGGGTAACTATGGCTACACCTTC.

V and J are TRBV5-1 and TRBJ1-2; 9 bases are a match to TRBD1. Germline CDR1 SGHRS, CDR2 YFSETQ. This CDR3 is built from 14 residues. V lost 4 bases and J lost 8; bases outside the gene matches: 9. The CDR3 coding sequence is TGCGCCAGCAGCCTGGGACAGGGTAGACGCGGCTACACCTTC. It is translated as CASSLGQGRRGYTF.

CDR3: CASSLVMNRADYGYTF. CDR3 sequence (DNA): TGTGCCAGCAGCTTAGTCATGAATCGGGCAGACTATGGCTACACCTTC. The V and J genes are TRBV11-2 and TRBJ1-2; D call uncertain. Germline CDR1 SGHAT, CDR2 FQNNGV. CDR3 length equals 16 residues. V was cut by 1 base and J by 3 bases, with 15 bases left in between. The full variable domain, rest sourced from reference TRBV11-2 and TRBJ1-2, is EAGVAQSPRYKIIEKRQSVAFWCNPISGHATLYWYQQILGQGPKLLIQFQNNGVVDDSQLPKDRFSAERLKGVDSTLKIQPAKLEDSAVYLCASSLVMNRADYGYTFGSGTRLTVV.

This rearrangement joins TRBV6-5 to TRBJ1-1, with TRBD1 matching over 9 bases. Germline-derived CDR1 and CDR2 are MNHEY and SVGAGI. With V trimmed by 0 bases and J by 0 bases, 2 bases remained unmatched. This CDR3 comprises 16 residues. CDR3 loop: CASSYSRQGVNTEAFF. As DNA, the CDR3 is TGTGCCAGCAGTTACTCCAGACAGGGGGTGAACACTGAAGCTTTCTTT.

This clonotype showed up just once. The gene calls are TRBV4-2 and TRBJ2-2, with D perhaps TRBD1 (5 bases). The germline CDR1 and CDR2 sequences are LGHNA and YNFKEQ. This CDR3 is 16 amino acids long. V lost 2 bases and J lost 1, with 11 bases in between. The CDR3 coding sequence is TGTGCCAGCAGCCAATCCAAGGGGCTGAACACCGGGGAGCTGTTTTTT. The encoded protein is CASSQSKGLNTGELFF.

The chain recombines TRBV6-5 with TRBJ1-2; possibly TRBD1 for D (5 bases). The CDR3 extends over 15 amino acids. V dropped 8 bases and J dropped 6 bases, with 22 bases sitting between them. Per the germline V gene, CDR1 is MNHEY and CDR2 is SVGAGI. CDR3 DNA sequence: TGTGCCAGCGCCCCAAGGGGAAGTAAGGCCCATGGCTACACCTTC. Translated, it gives CASAPRGSKAHGYTF.

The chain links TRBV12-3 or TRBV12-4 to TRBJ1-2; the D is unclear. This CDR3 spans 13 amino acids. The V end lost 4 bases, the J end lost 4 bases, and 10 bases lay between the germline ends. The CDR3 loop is CASSSSGAYGYTF. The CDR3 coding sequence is TGTGCCAGCAGTTCCTCAGGAGCCTATGGCTACACCTTC.

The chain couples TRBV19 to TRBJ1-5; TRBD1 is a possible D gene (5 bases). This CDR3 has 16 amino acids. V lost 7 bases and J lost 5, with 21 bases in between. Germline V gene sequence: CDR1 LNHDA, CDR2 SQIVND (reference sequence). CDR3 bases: TGTGCCAGTAAGCCTCGGGACGGCCTTCCCCATCAGCCCCAGCATTTT. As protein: CASKPRDGLPHQPQHF.

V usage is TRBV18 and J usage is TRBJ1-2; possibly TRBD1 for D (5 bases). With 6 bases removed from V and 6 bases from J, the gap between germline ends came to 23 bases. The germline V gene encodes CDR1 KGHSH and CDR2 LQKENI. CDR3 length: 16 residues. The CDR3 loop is CASSPNSEGSYHGYTF. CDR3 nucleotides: TGTGCCAGCTCCCCGAACTCAGAGGGGTCCTACCATGGCTACACCTTC.

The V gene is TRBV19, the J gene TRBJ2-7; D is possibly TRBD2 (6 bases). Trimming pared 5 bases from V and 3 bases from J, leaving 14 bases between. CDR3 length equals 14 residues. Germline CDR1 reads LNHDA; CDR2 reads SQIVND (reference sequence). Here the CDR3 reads CASSVRRGRYEQYF. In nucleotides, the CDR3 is TGTGCCAGTAGTGTCCGGAGGGGTCGCTACGAGCAGTACTTC.

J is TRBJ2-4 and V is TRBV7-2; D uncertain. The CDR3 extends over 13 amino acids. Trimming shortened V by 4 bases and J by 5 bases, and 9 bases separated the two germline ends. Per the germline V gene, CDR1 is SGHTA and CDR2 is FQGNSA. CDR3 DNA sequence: TGTGCCAGCAGCTCCGGCAGAGAAAACATTCAGTACTTC. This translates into CASSSGRENIQYF.

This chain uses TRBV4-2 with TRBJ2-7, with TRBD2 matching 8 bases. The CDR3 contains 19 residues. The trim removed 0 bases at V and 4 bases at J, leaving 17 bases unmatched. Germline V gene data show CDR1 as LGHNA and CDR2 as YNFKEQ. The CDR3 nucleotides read TGTGCCAGCAGCCAAGAAATTTTCGGGGACGGGGTAGCGGGGTACGAGCAGTACTTC. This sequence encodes CASSQEIFGDGVAGYEQYF.

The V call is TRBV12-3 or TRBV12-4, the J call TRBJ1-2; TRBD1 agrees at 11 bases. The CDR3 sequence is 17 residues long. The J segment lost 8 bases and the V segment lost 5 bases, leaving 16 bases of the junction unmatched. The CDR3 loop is CASSPFVGGTGGPGYTF. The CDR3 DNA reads TGTGCCAGCAGTCCATTTGTGGGTGGGACAGGGGGTCCGGGCTACACCTTC.

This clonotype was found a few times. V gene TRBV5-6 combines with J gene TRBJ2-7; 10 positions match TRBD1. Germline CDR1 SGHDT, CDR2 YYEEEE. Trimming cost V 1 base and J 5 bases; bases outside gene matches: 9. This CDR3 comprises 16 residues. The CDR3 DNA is TGTGCCAGCAGCTTGAGAGGACAGGGGGTTCGGAACGAGCAGTACTTC. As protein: CASSLRGQGVRNEQYF.

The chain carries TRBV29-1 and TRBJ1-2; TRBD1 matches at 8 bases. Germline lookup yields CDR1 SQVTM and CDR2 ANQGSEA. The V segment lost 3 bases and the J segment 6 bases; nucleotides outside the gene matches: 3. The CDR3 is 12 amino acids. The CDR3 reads CSVDVTGDGYTF. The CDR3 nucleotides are TGCAGCGTTGACGTGACAGGGGATGGCTACACCTTC.

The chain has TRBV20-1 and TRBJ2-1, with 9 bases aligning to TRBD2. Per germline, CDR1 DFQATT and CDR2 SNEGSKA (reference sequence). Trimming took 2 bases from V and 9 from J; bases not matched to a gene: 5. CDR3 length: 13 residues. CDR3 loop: CSARPSGISEQFF. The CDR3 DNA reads TGCAGTGCTAGACCTAGCGGGATTTCTGAGCAGTTCTTC.

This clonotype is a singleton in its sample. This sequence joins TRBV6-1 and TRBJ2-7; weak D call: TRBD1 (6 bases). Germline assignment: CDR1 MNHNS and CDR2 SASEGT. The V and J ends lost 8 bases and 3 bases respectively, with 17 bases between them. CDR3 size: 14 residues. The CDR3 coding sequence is TGTGCCAGCCGCTTACAGGGCGAACACTACGAGCAGTACTTC. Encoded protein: CASRLQGEHYEQYF.